This TCR beta chain was sequenced in a study of T cells in Graves' hyperthyroidism and ophthalmopathy. The CDR3 spans 15 residues. V lost 8 bases to trimming and J lost 4 bases; unmatched junction nucleotides: 12. Looked up from germline, CDR1 is DFQATT and CDR2 is SNEGSKA (reference sequence). Amplification yielded TCR beta CDR3 regions, with RNA transcripts as the source. The study used the HTBI primer set for a first-round RT-PCR of the TCR CDR3. TCRdb reprocessed the multiplex PCR reads via MiXCR and lists one record per CDR3 protein. Among 200,000 to 300,000 distinct CDR3 sequences listed, around 25% were seen once. This clonotype was counted many times.

The sequenced sample was blood. The receptor was isolated from a woman between 40 and 50 years old with Graves' ophthalmopathy. The chain links TRBV20-1 to TRBJ2-3; TRBD2 matches 10 bases. CDR3 bases: TGCAGTCCCAGGCCGCCTAGCGGGAGTCCAGATACGCAGTATTTT. Translation gives CSPRPPSGSPDTQYF.